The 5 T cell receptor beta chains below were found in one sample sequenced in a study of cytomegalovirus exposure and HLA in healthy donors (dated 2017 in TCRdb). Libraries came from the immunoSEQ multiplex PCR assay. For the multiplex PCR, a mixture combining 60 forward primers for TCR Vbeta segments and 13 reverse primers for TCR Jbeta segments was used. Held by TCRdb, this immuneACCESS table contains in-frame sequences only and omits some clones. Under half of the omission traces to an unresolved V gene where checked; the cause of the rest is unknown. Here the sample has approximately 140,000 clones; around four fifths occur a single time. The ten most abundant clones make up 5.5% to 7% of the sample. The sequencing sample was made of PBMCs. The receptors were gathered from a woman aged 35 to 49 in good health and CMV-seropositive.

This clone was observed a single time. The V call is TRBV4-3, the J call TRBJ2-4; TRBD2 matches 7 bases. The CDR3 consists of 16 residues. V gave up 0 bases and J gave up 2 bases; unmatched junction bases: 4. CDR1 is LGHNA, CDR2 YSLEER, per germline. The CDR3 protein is CASSQDKGGTKNIQYF. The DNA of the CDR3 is TGCGCCAGCAGCCAAGATAAGGGAGGGACCAAAAACATTCAGTACTTC.

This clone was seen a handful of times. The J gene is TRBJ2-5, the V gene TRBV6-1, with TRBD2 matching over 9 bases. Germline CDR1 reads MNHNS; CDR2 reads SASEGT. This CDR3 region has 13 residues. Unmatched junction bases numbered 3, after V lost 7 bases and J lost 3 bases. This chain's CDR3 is CASTSGAEETQYF. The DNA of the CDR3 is TGTGCCAGCACTAGCGGGGCCGAAGAGACCCAGTACTTC.

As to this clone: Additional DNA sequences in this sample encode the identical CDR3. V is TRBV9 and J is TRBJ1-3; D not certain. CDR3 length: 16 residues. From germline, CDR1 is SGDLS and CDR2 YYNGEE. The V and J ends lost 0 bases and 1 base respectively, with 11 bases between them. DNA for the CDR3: TGTGCCAGCAGCGTAGGAGGCCGGGAGTCTGGAAACACCATATATTTT. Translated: CASSVGGRESGNTIYF.

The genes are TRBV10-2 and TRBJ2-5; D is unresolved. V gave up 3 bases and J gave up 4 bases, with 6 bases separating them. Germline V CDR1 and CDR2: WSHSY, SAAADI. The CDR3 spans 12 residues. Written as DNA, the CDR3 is TGCGCCAGCAGTGAAGTCGGAGAGACCCAGTACTTC. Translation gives CASSEVGETQYF.

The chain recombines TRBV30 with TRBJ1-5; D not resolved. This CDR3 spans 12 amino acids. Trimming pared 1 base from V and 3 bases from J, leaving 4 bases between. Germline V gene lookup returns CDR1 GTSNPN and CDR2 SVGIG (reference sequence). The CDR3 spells CAWSDINQPQHF. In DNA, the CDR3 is TGTGCCTGGAGTGATATCAATCAGCCCCAGCATTTT. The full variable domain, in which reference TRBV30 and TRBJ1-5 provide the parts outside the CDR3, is SQTIHQWPATLVQPVGSPLSLECTVEGTSNPNLYWYRQAAGRGLQLLFYSVGIGQISSEVPQNLSASRPQDRQFILSSKKLLLSDSGFYLCAWSDINQPQHFGDGTRLSIL.